These 22 T cell receptor beta chains were sequenced from one sample in a study of OX40 agonist ivuxolimab in advanced cancers. Profiling relied on immunoSEQ multiplex PCR, and the TCRdb table lists in-frame clones only, not all of them. The sample carries 71,000 or so clones, approximately 90% recorded once. Material: CD4+ or CD8+ T cells sorted from blood, obtained in a trial of the OX40 agonist ivuxolimab. The origin of the receptors is an adult with an advanced solid tumor such as melanoma, head and neck, liver or kidney cancer.

DNA for the CDR3: TGTGCCAGCAGTGCCGGACAGGGGGGTCAGCCCCAGCATTTT. It translates to CASSAGQGGQPQHF. V gene TRBV28 combines with J gene TRBJ1-5; TRBD1 matches 10 bases. The CDR3 loop spans 14 amino acids. Germline CDR1 MDHEN, CDR2 SYDVKM. Trimming cost V 5 bases and J 6 bases; bases outside gene matches: 4.

The chain combines TRBV19 with TRBJ2-5; no clear D gene. CDR3 length: 13 amino acids. Germline CDR1 LNHDA, CDR2 SQIVND (reference sequence). Trimming shortened V by 4 bases and J by 3 bases, and 9 bases separated the two germline ends. The CDR3 DNA is TGTGCCAGTAGTAGCCGAATAGAAGAGACCCAGTACTTC. Translated: CASSSRIEETQYF.

V and J are TRBV5-1 and TRBJ2-6; D tentatively fits TRBD1 or TRBD2 (5 bases each). Trimming pared 4 bases from V and 0 bases from J, leaving 11 bases between. CDR3 size: 16 residues. From germline, CDR1 is SGHRS and CDR2 YFSETQ. DNA of the CDR3: TGCGCCAGCAGCACCGGGACGTCCTCTGGGGCCAACGTCCTGACTTTC. This codes for CASSTGTSSGANVLTF.

The chain uses TRBV5-1 and TRBJ2-6; D remains unclear. The germline gives CDR1 SGHRS, CDR2 YFSETQ. This CDR3 contains 14 residues. Trimming shortened V by 4 bases and J by 0 bases, and 5 bases separated the two germline ends. The CDR3 DNA sequence: TGCGCCAGCAGCCCGGGCTCTGGGGCCAACGTCCTGACTTTC. Its translation is CASSPGSGANVLTF.

This clone showed up just once. The V call is TRBV19, the J call TRBJ2-2, with D perhaps matching TRBD2 (5 bases). The germline CDR1 and CDR2 sequences are LNHDA and SQIVND (reference sequence). This CDR3 contains 14 residues. V was shortened by 2 bases and J by 7 bases, with 11 bases between the two germline ends. CDR3 sequence (DNA): TGTGCCAGTAGTATACGGGGTCCTCGCGGGGAGCTGTTTTTT. This codes for CASSIRGPRGELFF.

V usage is TRBV19 and J usage is TRBJ1-4, with D possibly being TRBD1 (6 bases). Trimming took 3 bases from V and 7 from J, leaving 12 bases between them. The germline V gene encodes CDR1 LNHDA and CDR2 SQIVND (reference sequence). The CDR3 has 14 residues. The chain's CDR3 is CASSMGDRTEKLFF. As DNA, the CDR3 is TGTGCCAGTAGTATGGGAGACAGGACTGAAAAACTGTTTTTT. Drawing the rest from reference TRBV19 and TRBJ1-4, the complete variable domain is DGGITQSPKYLFRKEGQNVTLSCEQNLNHDAMYWYRQDPGQGLRLIYYSQIVNDFQKGDIAEGYSVSREKKESFPLTVTSAQKNPTAFYLCASSMGDRTEKLFFGSGTQLSVL.

The chain carries TRBV18 and TRBJ2-3; 8 nucleotides agree with TRBD2. Germline CDR1 KGHSH, CDR2 LQKENI. V lost 1 base, J lost 4 bases, and 4 bases stayed unmatched. The CDR3 covers 15 residues. CDR3 DNA sequence: TGTGCCAGCTCACCACTCAGCGGGAGCTCAGATACGCAGTATTTT. This gives the protein CASSPLSGSSDTQYF.

The J gene is TRBJ2-1, the V gene TRBV28; 8 bases match TRBD2. CDR1 and CDR2 (germline): MDHEN, SYDVKM. The ends lost 3 bases at V and 8 bases at J; junction bases unmatched: 0. The CDR3 loop spans 12 amino acids. The CDR3 sequence: CASSFGGDEQFF. The DNA for the CDR3 is TGTGCCAGCAGTTTCGGGGGGGATGAGCAGTTCTTC.

The V gene is TRBV14, the J gene TRBJ2-7; D is ambiguous. Germline CDR1 and CDR2: SGHDN and FVKESK. Trimming took off 4 bases at V and 2 bases at J, with 15 bases between the two ends. There are 15 residues in the CDR3. The CDR3 is CASSPLPATPYEQYF. CDR3 sequence (DNA): TGTGCCAGCAGCCCCCTACCCGCCACCCCCTACGAGCAGTACTTC.

The chain has TRBV11-3 and TRBJ2-2; 9 nucleotides line up with TRBD2. Per the germline V gene, CDR1 is SGHNT and CDR2 is YENEEA. This CDR3 contains 15 residues. Trimming at V came to 4 bases and at J to 4 bases, leaving 4 bases not matched to a gene. CDR3 protein: CASSSSGISTGELFF. The CDR3, as DNA: TGTGCCAGCAGCTCTAGCGGGATTAGCACCGGGGAGCTGTTTTTT.

The chain is built from TRBV7-9 and TRBJ1-5; 7 positions match TRBD1. Trimming cost V 1 base and J 2 bases; bases outside gene matches: 2. Germline V gene data show CDR1 as SEHNR and CDR2 as FQNEAQ (reference sequence). CDR3 length: 15 amino acids. DNA of the CDR3: TGTGCCAGCAGCTTAGAAGGGGGCGGCAATCAGCCCCAGCATTTT. It is translated as CASSLEGGGNQPQHF.

The chain joins TRBV11-2 to TRBJ2-3; TRBD2 is a possible D gene (5 bases). The CDR3 runs to 16 residues. Germline V gene lookup returns CDR1 SGHAT and CDR2 FQNNGV. The V gene lost 0 bases and the J gene lost 2 bases, with 12 bases spanning the gap. The DNA for the CDR3 is TGTGCCAGCAGCTTAGATCTGAAGCGGATCACAGATACGCAGTATTTT. As protein: CASSLDLKRITDTQYF.

The chain carries TRBV7-9 and TRBJ2-7; D might be TRBD1 or TRBD2, each matching 7 bases. The CDR3 runs 13 residues. In germline, CDR1 is SEHNR, CDR2 FQNEAQ (reference sequence). Trimming shortened V by 3 bases and J by 6 bases, and 12 bases separated the two germline ends. As DNA, the CDR3 is TGTGCCAGCAGCTTCACAGGGGAGGGCGAGCAGTACTTC. Its translation is CASSFTGEGEQYF.

The rearrangement joins TRBV11-3 to TRBJ1-1, with a tentative D call TRBD1 (5 bases). This CDR3 has 13 residues. Deletions cut 4 bases from V and 4 bases from J, with 10 bases between. In germline, CDR1 is SGHNT, CDR2 YENEEA. Written as DNA, the CDR3 is TGTGCCAGCAGCTCAGGGTGGGGCACTGAAGCTTTCTTT. Its protein product is CASSSGWGTEAFF.

The CDR3 loop reads CASSPDLAGPEQFF. For the CDR3, the DNA is TGTGCCAGCAGCCCCGACCTAGCAGGGCCTGAGCAGTTCTTC. The gene calls are TRBV7-9 and TRBJ2-1; D tentatively fits TRBD1 or TRBD2 (5 bases each). Trimming removed 5 bases at V and 9 bases at J, with 17 bases between. Per germline, CDR1 SEHNR and CDR2 FQNEAQ (reference sequence). The CDR3 sequence is 14 residues long.

This clone was seen only a few times. The CDR3 loop reads CASSEWKTQYF. CDR3 in DNA: TGTGCCAGCAGTGAATGGAAGACCCAGTACTTC. V gene TRBV6-1 combines with J gene TRBJ2-5; the D is unclear. CDR1 MNHNS and CDR2 SASEGT come from the germline V gene. The CDR3 consists of 11 residues. V was cut by 2 bases and J by 6 bases, with 4 bases left in between.

This chain links TRBV11-3 with TRBJ2-6; a weak D match, TRBD1 (5 bases). Between the trimmed V and J ends, which lost 0 bases and 4 bases, there was a span of 10 bases. There are 16 residues in the CDR3. CDR1 and CDR2 (germline): SGHNT, YENEEA. In nucleotides, the CDR3 is TGTGCCAGCAGCTTAGATCAGGGATCCGGGGCCAACGTCCTGACTTTC. It yields the protein CASSLDQGSGANVLTF.

The V gene is TRBV9, the J gene TRBJ2-5; tentative D call: TRBD2 (5 bases). Germline V gives CDR1 SGDLS, CDR2 YYNGEE. The length of the CDR3 is 15 residues. V was pared by 0 bases and J by 5 bases, with 14 bases between. CDR3 residues: CASSVAAFSAETQYF. CDR3 sequence (DNA): TGTGCCAGCAGCGTAGCCGCCTTTAGCGCGGAGACCCAGTACTTC.

The chain couples TRBV30 to TRBJ1-6, with 10 bases aligning to TRBD1. Germline V gene sequence: CDR1 GTSNPN, CDR2 SVGIG (reference sequence). Trimming removed 4 bases from V and 7 bases from J; junction bases left unmatched: 1. The length of the CDR3 is 13 residues. DNA for the CDR3: TGTGCCTGGAAGGGACAGGGGAATTCACCCCTCCACTTT. This gives the protein CAWKGQGNSPLHF.

A few counts support this clone. The rearrangement uses TRBV5-1 and TRBJ2-1, with 8 bases matching TRBD2. Germline CDR1 is SGHRS and CDR2 is YFSETQ. The length of the CDR3 is 19 residues. V lost 4 bases to trimming and J lost 0 bases; unmatched junction nucleotides: 15. The CDR3 nucleotides read TGCGCCAGCAGCCTCCTCTTAACTACTAGCGGAAGCTCCTACAATGAGCAGTTCTTC. Its protein is CASSLLLTTSGSSYNEQFF.

The chain employs TRBV19 and TRBJ1-5, with 10 nucleotides matching TRBD1. The CDR3 runs to 15 residues. Trimming took 5 bases from V and 7 from J; bases not matched to a gene: 8. Germline CDR1 LNHDA, CDR2 SQIVND (reference sequence). CDR3 loop: CASSQAGQGRQPQHF. DNA for the CDR3: TGTGCCAGTAGTCAGGCGGGACAGGGGAGGCAGCCCCAGCATTTT.

V gene TRBV9 combines with J gene TRBJ1-4, with D possibly TRBD1 on 5 matching bases. Germline assignment: CDR1 SGDLS and CDR2 YYNGEE. Between the trimmed V and J ends, which lost 0 bases and 5 bases, there was a span of 11 bases. The CDR3 is 15 amino acids. CDR3 region: CASSVGGAQNEKLFF. The CDR3 DNA sequence: TGTGCCAGCAGCGTAGGTGGGGCCCAAAATGAAAAACTGTTTTTT.